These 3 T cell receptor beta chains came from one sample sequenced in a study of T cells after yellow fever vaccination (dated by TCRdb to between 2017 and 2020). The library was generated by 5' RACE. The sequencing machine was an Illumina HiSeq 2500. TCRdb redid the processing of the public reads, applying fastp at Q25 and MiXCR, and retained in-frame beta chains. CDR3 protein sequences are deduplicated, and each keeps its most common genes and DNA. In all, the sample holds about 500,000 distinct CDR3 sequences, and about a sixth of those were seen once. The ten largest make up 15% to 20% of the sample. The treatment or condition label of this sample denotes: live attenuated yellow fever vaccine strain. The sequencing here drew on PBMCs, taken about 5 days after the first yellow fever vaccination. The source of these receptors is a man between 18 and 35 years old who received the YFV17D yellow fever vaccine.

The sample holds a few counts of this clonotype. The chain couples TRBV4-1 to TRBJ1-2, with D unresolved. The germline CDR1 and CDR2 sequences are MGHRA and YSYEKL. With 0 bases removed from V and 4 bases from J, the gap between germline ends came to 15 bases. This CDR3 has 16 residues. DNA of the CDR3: TGCGCCAGCAGCCAAGATCGGGCCCGCCGGCGCTATGGCTACACCTTC. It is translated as CASSQDRARRRYGYTF.

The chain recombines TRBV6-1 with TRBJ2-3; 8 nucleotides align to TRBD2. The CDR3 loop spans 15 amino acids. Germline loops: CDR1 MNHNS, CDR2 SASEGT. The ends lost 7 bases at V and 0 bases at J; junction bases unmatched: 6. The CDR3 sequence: CASTYIAGSTDTQYF. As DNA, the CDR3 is TGTGCCAGCACCTATATAGCGGGGAGCACAGATACGCAGTATTTT.

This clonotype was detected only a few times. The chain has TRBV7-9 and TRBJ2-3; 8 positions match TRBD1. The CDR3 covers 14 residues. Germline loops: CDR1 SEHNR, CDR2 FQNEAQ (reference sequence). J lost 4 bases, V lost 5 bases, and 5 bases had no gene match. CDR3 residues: CASSTGQGPDTQYF. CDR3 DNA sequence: TGTGCCAGCAGCACCGGACAGGGTCCAGATACGCAGTATTTT.